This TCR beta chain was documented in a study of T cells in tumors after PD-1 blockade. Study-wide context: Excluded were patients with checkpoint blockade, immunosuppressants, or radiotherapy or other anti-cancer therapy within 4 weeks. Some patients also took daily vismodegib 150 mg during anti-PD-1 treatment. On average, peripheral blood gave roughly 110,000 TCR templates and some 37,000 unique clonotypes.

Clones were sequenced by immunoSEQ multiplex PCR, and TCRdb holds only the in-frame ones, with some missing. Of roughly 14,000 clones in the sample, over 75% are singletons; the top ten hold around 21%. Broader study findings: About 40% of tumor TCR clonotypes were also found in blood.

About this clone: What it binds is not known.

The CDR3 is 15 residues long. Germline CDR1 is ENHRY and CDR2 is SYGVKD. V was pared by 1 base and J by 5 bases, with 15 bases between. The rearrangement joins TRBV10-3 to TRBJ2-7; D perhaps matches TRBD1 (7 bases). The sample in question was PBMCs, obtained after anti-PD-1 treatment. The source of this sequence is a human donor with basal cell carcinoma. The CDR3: CAISEWGADRDEQYF. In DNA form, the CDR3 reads TGTGCCATCAGTGAGTGGGGGGCAGACAGGGACGAGCAGTACTTC.